Below are 32 T cell receptor beta chains sequenced from a single sample in a study of OX40 agonist ivuxolimab in advanced cancers. Libraries were prepared by immunoSEQ multiplex PCR; TCRdb keeps only in-frame clonotypes and omits some of them. This table holds nearly 110,000 clones, approximately 90% found once. The sequences come from CD4+ or CD8+ T cells sorted from blood, collected in a trial of the OX40 agonist ivuxolimab. Receptor source: an adult with an advanced solid tumor such as melanoma, head and neck, liver or kidney cancer.

The chain carries TRBV7-9 and TRBJ2-7, with 9 bases fitting TRBD1. This CDR3 spans 14 amino acids. Trimming cost V 4 bases and J 2 bases; bases outside gene matches: 3. Germline V gene sequence: CDR1 SEHNR, CDR2 FQNEAQ (reference sequence). CDR3: CASSYTGGPYEQYF. The CDR3 coding sequence is TGTGCCAGCAGCTACACAGGGGGCCCCTACGAGCAGTACTTC.

The chain links TRBV5-1 to TRBJ2-1; 9 nucleotides align to TRBD2. CDR1 and CDR2 (germline): SGHRS, YFSETQ. Trimming took 0 bases from V and 10 from J; bases not matched to a gene: 8. This CDR3 has 15 amino acids. CDR3 DNA: TGCGCCAGCAGCTTGGACCCTAGCGGGACGGTGGAGCAGTTCTTC. This codes for CASSLDPSGTVEQFF.

The V and J genes are TRBV18 and TRBJ2-1; 7 nucleotides align to TRBD2. The CDR3 runs 14 residues. After removal of 5 bases from V and 4 bases from J, the junction contained 5 bases not matched to a gene. Germline V gives CDR1 KGHSH, CDR2 LQKENI. As DNA, the CDR3 is TGTGCCAGCTCATGGGCGGGAGAATACAATGAGCAGTTCTTC. Encoded protein: CASSWAGEYNEQFF.

V gene TRBV7-3 combines with J gene TRBJ1-1; 12 bases map to TRBD1. The V and J ends lost 2 bases and 5 bases, in that order; junction bases with no gene match: 6. Germline-derived CDR1 and CDR2 are SGHTA and FQGTGA. This CDR3 has 16 amino acids. CDR3 in amino acids: CASSLGDRGPYTEAFF. CDR3 DNA sequence: TGTGCCAGCAGCTTAGGGGACAGGGGGCCTTATACTGAAGCTTTCTTT.

The CDR3 here is CSVESLISSYNEQFF. The CDR3 DNA is TGCAGCGTTGAGTCGCTTATCAGCTCCTACAATGAGCAGTTCTTC. The V and J genes are TRBV29-1 and TRBJ2-1; D is undetermined. The germline V gene has CDR1 SQVTM and CDR2 ANQGSEA. This CDR3 is built from 15 residues. The V gene lost 3 bases and the J gene lost 0 bases, with 12 bases spanning the gap.

The chain recombines TRBV21-1 with TRBJ1-2; TRBD1 reflects the table's D call only, with no check against the DNA. TRBV21-1 is an annotated pseudogene. This CDR3 is built from 15 residues. The CDR3 is CASSKARDKNYGYTF. CDR3 bases: TGTGCCAGCAGCAAAGCTAGGGACAAGAACTATGGCTACACCTTC.

This chain uses TRBV20-1 with TRBJ2-7, with D maybe TRBD1 (5 bases). The CDR3 loop spans 11 amino acids. Germline lookup yields CDR1 DFQATT and CDR2 SNEGSKA (reference sequence). The V gene lost 3 bases and the J gene lost 7 bases, with 10 bases spanning the gap. The DNA for the CDR3 is TGCAGTGCTAGCGAGAGACAGGAGCAGTACTTC. Protein product: CSASERQEQYF.

This chain connects TRBV28 to TRBJ1-1; D remains unclear. The V gene's germline CDR1 is MDHEN and CDR2 SYDVKM. This CDR3 comprises 11 residues. V lost 3 bases, J lost 11 bases, and 10 bases lay in between. The CDR3 coding sequence is TGTGCCAGCAGTTTTAACGGGTACGCTTTCTTT. Translating gives CASSFNGYAFF.

V and J are TRBV2 and TRBJ1-1; D remains ambiguous. CDR3 length equals 13 residues. Deletions cut 6 bases from V and 4 bases from J, with 12 bases between. Germline values: CDR1 SNHLY, CDR2 FYNNEI. CDR3 nucleotide sequence: TGTGCCAGCAGCACCGGAGGCGGCACTGAAGCTTTCTTT. Translating it yields CASSTGGGTEAFF.

The rearrangement links TRBV29-1 to TRBJ1-1; 7 bases are shared with TRBD1. Germline V gene sequence: CDR1 SQVTM, CDR2 ANQGSEA. The CDR3 loop spans 12 amino acids. V lost 6 bases, J lost 4 bases, and 5 bases stayed unmatched. In nucleotides, the CDR3 is TGCAGCGTCGCGGGGACAGTCACTGAAGCTTTCTTT. The encoded protein is CSVAGTVTEAFF.

The chain is built from TRBV5-1 and TRBJ1-1; D gene ambiguous. Trimming left V 4 bases short and J 2 bases short, with 18 bases between. Germline V gene data show CDR1 as SGHRS and CDR2 as YFSETQ. This CDR3 region has 16 residues. This CDR3 reads CASSPTYSGRNTEAFF. In nucleotides, the CDR3 is TGCGCCAGCAGCCCAACGTACTCCGGGAGAAACACTGAAGCTTTCTTT.

The chain couples TRBV19 to TRBJ1-2; D is uncertain. Looked up from germline, CDR1 is LNHDA and CDR2 is SQIVND (reference sequence). V lost 11 bases to trimming and J lost 5 bases, with 15 bases between them. The CDR3 spans 12 residues. DNA for the CDR3: TGTGCCTCCCAAGGTGGGGATTATGGCTACACCTTC. This codes for CASQGGDYGYTF.

The V call is TRBV6-5, the J call TRBJ1-2; D uncertain. Germline lookup yields CDR1 MNHEY and CDR2 SVGAGI. V lost 0 bases, J lost 2 bases, and 13 bases lay in between. This CDR3 is 16 amino acids long. The CDR3 sequence: CASSYSGTERNYGYTF. The DNA of the CDR3 is TGTGCCAGCAGTTACTCCGGAACAGAGCGAAACTATGGCTACACCTTC.

The chain couples TRBV30 to TRBJ1-5; D is undetermined. Germline V gene sequence: CDR1 GTSNPN, CDR2 SVGIG (reference sequence). This CDR3 is 13 amino acids long. Trimming shortened V by 2 bases and J by 2 bases, and 7 bases separated the two germline ends. CDR3 nucleotide sequence: TGTGCCTGGAGTCGTCGCGGCAATCAGCCCCAGCATTTT. Its protein is CAWSRRGNQPQHF.

This chain connects TRBV20-1 to TRBJ2-5, with TRBD1 matching 7 bases. CDR3 size: 11 residues. CDR1 DFQATT and CDR2 SNEGSKA come from the germline V gene (reference sequence). The V segment lost 7 bases and the J segment 2 bases; nucleotides outside the gene matches: 1. CDR3 sequence: CSEGAQETQYF. As DNA, the CDR3 is TGCAGTGAGGGGGCTCAAGAGACCCAGTACTTC.

This clone was seen just once. The V and J genes are TRBV5-1 and TRBJ2-1; 7 nucleotides line up with TRBD1. V was clipped by 4 bases and J by 10 bases; unmatched bases: 8. Per the germline V gene, CDR1 is SGHRS and CDR2 is YFSETQ. The CDR3 consists of 13 residues. The CDR3 sequence: CASSASGTEEQFF. CDR3 DNA sequence: TGCGCCAGCAGCGCGTCCGGGACAGAAGAGCAGTTCTTC. Together with reference TRBV5-1 and TRBJ2-1, the CDR3 gives the full variable domain: KAGVTQTPRYLIKTRGQQVTLSCSPISGHRSVSWYQQTPGQGLQFLFEYFSETQRNKGNFPGRFSGRQFSNSRSEMNVSTLELGDSALYLCASSASGTEEQFFGPGTRLTVL.

This chain joins TRBV9 and TRBJ2-7; the match to TRBD2 covers 8 bases. The CDR3 extends over 15 amino acids. The V segment lost 4 bases and the J segment 6 bases; nucleotides outside the gene matches: 12. The germline V gene has CDR1 SGDLS and CDR2 YYNGEE. This chain's CDR3 is CASSPRGTRISEQYF. CDR3 DNA: TGTGCCAGCAGCCCTCGCGGGACTAGGATCTCCGAGCAGTACTTC. The full variable domain, with the rest looked up from reference TRBV9 and TRBJ2-7, is DSGVTQTPKHLITATGQRVTLRCSPRSGDLSVYWYQQSLDQGLQFLIQYYNGEERAKGNILERFSAQQFPDLHSELNLSSLELGDSALYFCASSPRGTRISEQYFGPGTRLTVT.

The CDR3 sequence is CASRDLAGGNYEQYF. The CDR3 DNA follows: TGCGCCAGCAGGGACCTAGCGGGGGGGAACTACGAGCAGTACTTC. The genes are TRBV5-1 and TRBJ2-7; 12 bases are a match to TRBD2. J gave up 3 bases and V 5 bases, and 6 bases lay outside the gene matches. This CDR3 contains 15 residues. Germline CDR1 SGHRS, CDR2 YFSETQ.

The CDR3 coding sequence is TGTGCCAGCAGGGGGCCTTCACCGAACACCGGGGAGCTGTTTTTT. Its translation is CASRGPSPNTGELFF. The V gene is TRBV27, the J gene TRBJ2-2; maybe TRBD1 (5 bases). CDR3 length: 15 residues. Germline V CDR1 and CDR2: MNHEY, SMNVEV (reference sequence). Trimming cost V 6 bases and J 0 bases, with 11 bases left between them.

The V gene is TRBV7-2, the J gene TRBJ2-5; TRBD2 might be the D (5 bases). The germline V gene encodes CDR1 SGHTA and CDR2 FQGNSA. The CDR3 totals 15 residues. Trimming removed 4 bases from V and 1 base from J, with 13 bases in between. The CDR3 is CASSSQWRAQETQYF. CDR3 DNA: TGTGCCAGCAGCTCCCAGTGGCGGGCCCAAGAGACCCAGTACTTC.

The V call is TRBV4-3, the J call TRBJ2-1; 8 bases fit TRBD2. J was trimmed by 12 bases and V by 3 bases; bases with no gene match: 7. This CDR3 is 13 amino acids long. Germline values: CDR1 LGHNA, CDR2 YSLEER. The CDR3 sequence is CASSQPPREAQFF. DNA of the CDR3: TGCGCCAGCAGCCAGCCCCCGCGGGAGGCGCAGTTCTTC.

Comments on this clone: Other DNA variants within this sample encode the same CDR3. The rearrangement links TRBV27 to TRBJ1-2; D gene ambiguous. The CDR3 covers 13 residues. Between the trimmed V and J ends, which lost 3 bases and 1 base, there was a span of 6 bases. Germline V gene data show CDR1 as MNHEY and CDR2 as SMNVEV (reference sequence). CDR3 protein: CASSFRGNYGYTF. The CDR3 nucleotides read TGTGCCAGCAGTTTCCGGGGTAACTATGGCTACACCTTC.

This rearrangement joins TRBV25-1 to TRBJ1-2; D possibly corresponds to TRBD1 (5 bases). The CDR3 length is 16 residues. Trimming removed 3 bases from V and 7 bases from J, with 21 bases in between. The germline V gene encodes CDR1 MGHDK and CDR2 SYGVNS. The CDR3 reads CASSDPLGQGVTGYTF. The CDR3, as DNA: TGTGCCAGCAGTGACCCCCTCGGCCAGGGAGTCACTGGCTACACCTTC.

The CDR3: CAIRGQINQPQHF. CDR3 DNA: TGTGCCATCAGAGGGCAAATCAATCAGCCCCAGCATTTT. The genes are TRBV6-4 and TRBJ1-5; D unclear. The CDR3 consists of 13 residues. Between the trimmed V and J ends, which lost 10 bases and 3 bases, there was a span of 13 bases. The V gene's germline CDR1 is MRHNA and CDR2 SNTAGT.

CDR3 region: CASSLQQGANEQFF. The CDR3 DNA follows: TGTGCCAGCAGTCTCCAACAGGGGGCTAATGAGCAGTTCTTC. The chain carries TRBV28 and TRBJ2-1, with 9 bases matching TRBD1. V gave up 5 bases and J gave up 7 bases; unmatched junction bases: 6. CDR3 length: 14 residues. The germline V gene encodes CDR1 MDHEN and CDR2 SYDVKM.

The CDR3 here is CASSLAGVNEQYF. Here the CDR3 DNA reads TGTGCCAGCAGCTTGGCGGGAGTGAACGAGCAGTACTTC. The chain joins TRBV7-2 to TRBJ2-7, with TRBD2 identical over 7 bases. The junction had 4 bases not matched to a gene; V was cut back by 3 bases and J by 5 bases. This CDR3 contains 13 residues. Germline assignment: CDR1 SGHTA and CDR2 FQGNSA.

The V call is TRBV18, the J call TRBJ2-3; D may match TRBD1 or TRBD2 (5 bases each). The CDR3 covers 16 residues. Germline assignment: CDR1 KGHSH and CDR2 LQKENI. The V end lost 0 bases, the J end lost 5 bases, and 15 bases lay between the germline ends. The CDR3: CASSPPDGRGVDTQYF. CDR3 bases: TGTGCCAGCTCACCACCGGACGGCAGAGGGGTAGATACGCAGTATTTT.

CDR3 in DNA: TGCGCCAGCAGCTACATTACCACCAGCTATGGCTACACCTTC. This encodes CASSYITTSYGYTF. The J gene is TRBJ1-2, the V gene TRBV5-1; D remains ambiguous. The CDR3 totals 14 residues. From germline, CDR1 is SGHRS and CDR2 YFSETQ. V gave up 3 bases and J gave up 4 bases, with 13 bases separating them.

This sequence joins TRBV5-1 and TRBJ2-5; weak D call: TRBD2 (6 bases). CDR3 length: 16 amino acids. V lost 4 bases to trimming and J lost 3 bases, with 19 bases between them. From germline, CDR1 is SGHRS and CDR2 YFSETQ. In DNA form, the CDR3 reads TGCGCCAGCAGCCTGGCGGGCGGACTACAGGAAGAGACCCAGTACTTC. Protein: CASSLAGGLQEETQYF. The variable domain in full, with the rest retrieved from reference TRBV5-1 and TRBJ2-5, is KAGVTQTPRYLIKTRGQQVTLSCSPISGHRSVSWYQQTPGQGLQFLFEYFSETQRNKGNFPGRFSGRQFSNSRSEMNVSTLELGDSALYLCASSLAGGLQEETQYFGPGTRLLVL.

Only one count was recorded for this clone. The V and J genes are TRBV15 and TRBJ2-7; 14 bases are shared with TRBD2. This CDR3 contains 15 residues. Germline V gene lookup returns CDR1 LNHNV and CDR2 YYDKDF (reference sequence). The junction had 5 bases not matched to a gene; V was cut back by 5 bases and J by 5 bases. CDR3 loop: CATSAGTSGSHEQYF. CDR3 DNA: TGTGCCACCAGCGCAGGGACTAGCGGGAGCCACGAGCAGTACTTC.

This chain joins TRBV28 and TRBJ1-2; D is unresolved. V lost 3 bases and J lost 0, with 8 bases in between. Per germline, CDR1 MDHEN and CDR2 SYDVKM. The CDR3 totals 14 residues. CDR3 DNA sequence: TGTGCCAGCAGTTTCCCAGGATCTAACTATGGCTACACCTTC. Protein: CASSFPGSNYGYTF.

The chain combines TRBV7-3 with TRBJ2-5; 9 bases fit TRBD2. TRBJ2-7 matches the DNA end more closely, so the J call is doubtful. The CDR3 covers 15 residues. Germline V gives CDR1 SGHTA, CDR2 FQGTGA. CDR3 sequence (DNA): TGTGCCAGCAGCTTATACGGCGGGAGGGCCTACGAGCAGTACTTC. This encodes CASSLYGGRAYEQYF.